This TCR beta chain is from a study of radiotherapy plus CTLA-4 blockade in lung cancer. Overall study context: An objective response was seen in around a sixth of patients, and disease control in about 31%.

TCRdb's table, derived via immunoSEQ multiplex PCR, lists solely in-frame clones and lacks some. There are 60,000 to 70,000 clones in the sample; around three quarters occur only once, and roughly 10% lies in the top ten. This clone has only one observation. Its specificity is not known. Study-wide findings and caveats: Expansion in blood of tumor-derived TCR clones was seen after radiotherapy plus ipilimumab. Alongside interferon-beta, early blood T cell clone dynamics were reportedly the best predictor of response.

The CDR3 is 15 residues long. Trimming removed 3 bases at V and 1 base at J, with 11 bases between. Germline V gives CDR1 WSHSY, CDR2 SAAADI. Patients in the study, people with chemo-refractory metastatic non-small-cell lung cancer, received focal radiation plus ipilimumab CTLA-4 blockade. The sequencing here drew on peripheral blood, taken from a patient treated with radiotherapy plus ipilimumab. This receptor was obtained from a human donor with non-small cell lung cancer who had a complete response to radiotherapy plus ipilimumab. This chain joins TRBV10-2 and TRBJ2-3; D tentatively fits TRBD1 or TRBD2 (6 bases each). CDR3 in amino acids: CASSERGVGTDTQYF. The CDR3 DNA follows: TGCGCCAGCAGTGAAAGGGGGGTTGGCACAGATACGCAGTATTTT.